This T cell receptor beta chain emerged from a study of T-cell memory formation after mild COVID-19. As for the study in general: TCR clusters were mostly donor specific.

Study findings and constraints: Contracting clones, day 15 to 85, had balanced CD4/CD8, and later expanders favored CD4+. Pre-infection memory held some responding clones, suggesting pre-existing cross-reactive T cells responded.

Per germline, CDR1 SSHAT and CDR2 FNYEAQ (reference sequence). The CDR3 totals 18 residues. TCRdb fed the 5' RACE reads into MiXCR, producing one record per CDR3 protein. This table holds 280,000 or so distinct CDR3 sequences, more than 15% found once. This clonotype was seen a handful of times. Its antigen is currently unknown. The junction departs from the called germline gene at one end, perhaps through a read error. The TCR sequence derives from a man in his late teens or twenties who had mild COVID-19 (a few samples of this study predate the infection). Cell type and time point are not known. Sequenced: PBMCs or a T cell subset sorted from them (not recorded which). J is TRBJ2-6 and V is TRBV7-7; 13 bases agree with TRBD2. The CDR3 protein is CASSLGLAGLSGANVLTF. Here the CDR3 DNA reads TGTGCTAGCAGCTTGGGACTAGCGGGGCTCTCTGGGGCCAACGTCCTGACTTTC. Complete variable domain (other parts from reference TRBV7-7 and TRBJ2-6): GAGVSQSPRYKVTKRGQDVTLRCDPISSHATLYWYQQALGQGPEFLTYFNYEAQPDKSGLPSDRFSAERPEGSISTLTIQRTEQRDSAMYRCASSLGLAGLSGANVLTFGAGSRLTVL.